The 7 T cell receptor beta chains given below trace back to one sample, sequenced in a study of control samples from healthy donors and cancer patients. Some clones are missing from TCRdb's copy, which holds only in-frame ones; the method was immunoSEQ multiplex PCR. This sample has some 120,000 clones, with more than 85% found just once. The sample taken for sequencing was PBMCs. Receptors were obtained from a middle-aged man with head and neck cancer.

The CDR3 region is CASSLTGGTEAFF. In DNA form, the CDR3 reads TGTGCCAGCAGCCTCACCGGGGGAACTGAAGCTTTCTTT. The rearrangement uses TRBV5-4 and TRBJ1-1, with a weak D call TRBD1 (5 bases). The ends were cut back, 4 bases at V and 5 bases at J, with 12 bases in the middle. The V gene's germline CDR1 is SGHNT and CDR2 YYREEE (reference sequence). This CDR3 is 13 amino acids long. The entire variable domain, with the rest obtained from reference TRBV5-4 and TRBJ1-1, is as follows: ETGVTQSPTHLIKTRGQQVTLRCSSQSGHNTVSWYQQALGQGPQFIFQYYREEENGRGNFPPRFSGLQFPNYSSELNVNALELDDSALYLCASSLTGGTEAFFGQGTRLTVV.

This chain connects TRBV5-1 to TRBJ2-7; D might be TRBD1 (6 bases). Trimming shortened V by 1 base and J by 5 bases, and 7 bases separated the two germline ends. The CDR3 extends over 12 amino acids. CDR1 and CDR2 from the germline V gene are SGHRS and YFSETQ. CDR3 in DNA: TGCGCCAGCAGCTTGACAGGGCACGAGCAGTACTTC. Amino acids: CASSLTGHEQYF.

This chain connects TRBV7-2 to TRBJ2-2, with D hard to call. The CDR3 spans 12 residues. Trimming pared 6 bases from V and 7 bases from J, leaving 9 bases between. Germline CDR1 SGHTA, CDR2 FQGNSA. As DNA, the CDR3 is TGTGCCAGCAGTCGATCGCTCGGGGAGCTGTTTTTT. It codes for CASSRSLGELFF.

CDR3 protein: CASSEASPLHF. The CDR3 DNA follows: TGTGCCAGCAGTGAAGCGTCACCCCTCCACTTT. The chain has TRBV2 and TRBJ1-6; D is uncertain. From germline, CDR1 is SNHLY and CDR2 FYNNEI. Trimming removed 0 bases at V and 10 bases at J, with 1 base between. The length of the CDR3 is 11 residues.

V and J are TRBV7-2 and TRBJ2-1, with TRBD2 identical over 12 bases. The V segment lost 4 bases and the J segment 10 bases; nucleotides outside the gene matches: 14. Germline V gene data show CDR1 as SGHTA and CDR2 as FQGNSA. This CDR3 comprises 17 residues. This CDR3 is CASSYWEASGGAREQFF. CDR3 DNA sequence: TGTGCCAGCAGCTACTGGGAGGCTAGCGGGGGGGCGAGGGAGCAGTTCTTC. The full variable domain, in which reference TRBV7-2 and TRBJ2-1 provide the parts outside the CDR3, is GAGVSQSPSNKVTEKGKDVELRCDPISGHTALYWYRQSLGQGLEFLIYFQGNSAPDKSGLPSDRFSAERTGGSVSTLTIQRTQQEDSAVYLCASSYWEASGGAREQFFGPGTRLTVL.

The chain links TRBV24-1 to TRBJ1-2; D perhaps matches TRBD1 (6 bases). Germline-derived CDR1 and CDR2 are KGHDR and SFDVKD. The CDR3 spans 14 residues. The V end was cut by 7 bases, the J end by 4 bases, with 15 bases between. The CDR3 DNA sequence: TGTGCCACCAGAAGTTCAGGGGACTCCTATGGCTACACCTTC. It encodes CATRSSGDSYGYTF.

The chain combines TRBV7-2 with TRBJ1-4, with D unresolved. V gave up 1 base and J gave up 8 bases, with 5 bases separating them. Germline loops: CDR1 SGHTA, CDR2 FQGNSA. CDR3 length equals 12 residues. The CDR3 DNA follows: TGTGCCAGCAGCTTAGATCGGGAAAAACTGTTTTTT. Protein sequence: CASSLDREKLFF.